The rows below give T cell receptor beta chains drawn from one sample of a study of CD8 T cells in Susac syndrome. A single record per CDR3 protein comes from TCRdb applying MiXCR to the immunoSEQ multiplex PCR reads. The repertoire includes almost 450,000 distinct CDR3 sequences, roughly 85% of them detected once, and under 0.15% sits in the top ten. The sequencing input was CD8+ T cells from PBMCs. The receptors were sampled from a human donor with multiple sclerosis. The CDR3 runs from the conserved cysteine through the conserved F or W. A D gene is named only where the DNA matches it firmly. The size entry is marked missing in some rows and otherwise reads once, few, many or a size class.

TRBJ2-2 NA TRBV12-3/TRBV12-4 NA TGTGCCAGCAATGTGGACTACACCGGGGAGCTGTTTTTT CASNVDYTGELFF
TRBJ1-5 NA TRBV28 NA TGTGCCAGCAGAGAAGAGCCAGGGGATCAGCCCCAGCATTTT CASREEPGDQPQHF
TRBJ1-2 NA TRBV19 NA TGTGCCAGTAGTCCGGATACGGGGGCCTACACCTTC CASSPDTGAYTF
TRBJ1-2 NA TRBV3-1 NA TGTGCCAGCAGCCAGGCAGCCAACCCCGGGGGGATGGATGGCTACACCTTC CASSQAANPGGMDGYTF
TRBJ2-3 TRBD2 TRBV7-3 NA TGTGCCAGCAGCTTAACGTTCGGAGCGGGAGGTAGCACAGATACGCAGTATTTT CASSLTFGAGGSTDTQYF
TRBJ2-5 NA TRBV13 NA TGTGCCAGCGCTAGAGGGTTGGAGGCCCAGTACTTC CASARGLEAQYF
TRBJ2-1 NA TRBV4-1 once TGCGCCAGCAGCCAAGAGGGGGCTAGCGGATACAATGAGCAGTTCTTC CASSQEGASGYNEQFF
TRBJ2-7 TRBD2 TRBV19 few TGTGCCAGTAGCGAGCGGGACTACGAGCAGTACTTC CASSERDYEQYF
TRBJ1-4 NA TRBV2 once TGTGCCAGCAGTGAATTTCTCACCGACGGTGAAAAACTGTTTTTT CASSEFLTDGEKLFF
TRBJ1-6 NA TRBV7-6 NA TGTGCCAGCAGCTTAGACCCCGACAGCCATTCACCCCTCCACTTT CASSLDPDSHSPLHF
TRBJ2-5 NA TRBV10-3 NA TGTGCCATCAGTGACCCCCTCCAGGGTATCGACGAGACCCAGTACTTC CAISDPLQGIDETQYF
TRBJ2-5 NA TRBV30 NA TGTGCCTGGAGTGGGGACGCGGGCCCACTAGGGACCCAGTACTTC CAWSGDAGPLGTQYF
TRBJ2-1 NA TRBV27 NA TGTGCCAGCAGTCGAGGACCGGCCTACAATGAGCAGTTCTTC CASSRGPAYNEQFF
TRBJ2-1 TRBD2 TRBV3-1 NA TGTGCCAGCAGCCAAGATGGCGGGGGGGCCAATGAGCAGTTCTTC CASSQDGGGANEQFF
TRBJ1-1 NA TRBV4-1 NA TGCGCCAGCAGCCGAGATCAGGGAAACACTGAAGCTTTCTTT CASSRDQGNTEAFF
TRBJ1-5 NA TRBV10-3 once TGTGCCATCAGTGAGAGTTACGAGAATCAGCCCCAGCATTTT CAISESYENQPQHF
TRBJ2-7 NA TRBV12-3/TRBV12-4 once TGTGCCAGCAGTTTTTCCGTCGGGACCTACGAGCAGTACTTC CASSFSVGTYEQYF
TRBJ2-6 NA TRBV30 NA TGTGCCTGGACCCCCTACTCTGGGGCCAACGTCCTGACTTTC CAWTPYSGANVLTF
TRBJ2-1 TRBD2 TRBV30 NA TGTGCCTGGAGCCTTTTGGTAGCGGGGCACAATGAGCAGTTCTTC CAWSLLVAGHNEQFF
TRBJ2-3 NA TRBV5-1 NA TGCGCCAGCAGCTTGATCAACAGAGACACAGATACGCAGTATTTT CASSLINRDTDTQYF
TRBJ2-1 NA TRBV6-6 NA TGTGCCAGCAGTCACCTCCGGGACCAAGGCGGTGAGCAGTTCTTC CASSHLRDQGGEQFF